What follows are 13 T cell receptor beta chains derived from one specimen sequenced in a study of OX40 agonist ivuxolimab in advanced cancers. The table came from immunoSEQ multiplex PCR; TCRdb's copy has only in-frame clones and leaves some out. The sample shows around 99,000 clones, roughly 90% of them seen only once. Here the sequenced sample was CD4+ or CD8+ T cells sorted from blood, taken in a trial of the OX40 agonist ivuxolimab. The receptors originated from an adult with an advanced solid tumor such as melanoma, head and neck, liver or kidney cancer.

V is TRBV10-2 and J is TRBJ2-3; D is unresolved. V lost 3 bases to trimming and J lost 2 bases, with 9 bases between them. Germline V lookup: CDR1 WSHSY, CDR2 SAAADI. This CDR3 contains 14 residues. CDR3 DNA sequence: TGCGCCAGCAGTGACACAATTGTCACAGATACGCAGTATTTT. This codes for CASSDTIVTDTQYF.

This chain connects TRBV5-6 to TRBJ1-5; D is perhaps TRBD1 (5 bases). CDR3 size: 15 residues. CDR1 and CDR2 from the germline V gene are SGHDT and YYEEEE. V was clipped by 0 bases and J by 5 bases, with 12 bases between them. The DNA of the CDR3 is TGTGCCAGCAGCTTGGGCCAGGGAGAAGATCAGCCCCAGCATTTT. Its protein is CASSLGQGEDQPQHF. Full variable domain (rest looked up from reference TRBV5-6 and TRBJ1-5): DAGVTQSPTHLIKTRGQQVTLRCSPKSGHDTVSWYQQALGQGPQFIFQYYEEEERQRGNFPDRFSGHQFPNYSSELNVNALLLGDSALYLCASSLGQGEDQPQHFGDGTRLSIL.

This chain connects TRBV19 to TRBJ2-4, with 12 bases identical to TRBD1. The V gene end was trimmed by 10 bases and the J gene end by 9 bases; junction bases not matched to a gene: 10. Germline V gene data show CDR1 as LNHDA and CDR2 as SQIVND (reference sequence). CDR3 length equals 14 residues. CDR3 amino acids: CAISVGQGASIQYF. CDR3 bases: TGTGCCATTTCCGTGGGACAGGGGGCAAGCATTCAGTACTTC. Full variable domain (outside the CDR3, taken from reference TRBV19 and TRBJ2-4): DGGITQSPKYLFRKEGQNVTLSCEQNLNHDAMYWYRQDPGQGLRLIYYSQIVNDFQKGDIAEGYSVSREKKESFPLTVTSAQKNPTAFYLCAISVGQGASIQYFGAGTRLSVL.

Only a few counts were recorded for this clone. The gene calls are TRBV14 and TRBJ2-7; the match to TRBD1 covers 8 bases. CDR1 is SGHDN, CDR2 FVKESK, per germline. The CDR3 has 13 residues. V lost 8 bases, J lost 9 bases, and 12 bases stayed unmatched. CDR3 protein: CASSPGQAPVQYF. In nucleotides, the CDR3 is TGTGCCAGCTCACCGGGACAGGCACCGGTGCAGTACTTC.

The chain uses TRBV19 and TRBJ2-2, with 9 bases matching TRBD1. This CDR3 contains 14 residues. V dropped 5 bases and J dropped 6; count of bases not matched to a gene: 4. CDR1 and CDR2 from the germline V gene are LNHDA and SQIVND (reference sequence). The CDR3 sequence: CASSYRTGAGELFF. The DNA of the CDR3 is TGTGCCAGTAGTTATCGGACAGGGGCCGGGGAGCTGTTTTTT.

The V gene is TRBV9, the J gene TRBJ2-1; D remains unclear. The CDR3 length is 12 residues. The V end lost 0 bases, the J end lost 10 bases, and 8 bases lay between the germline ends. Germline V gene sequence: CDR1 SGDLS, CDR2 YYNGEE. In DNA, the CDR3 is TGTGCCAGCAGCGTAGAGGCCACGGAGCAGTTCTTC. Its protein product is CASSVEATEQFF.

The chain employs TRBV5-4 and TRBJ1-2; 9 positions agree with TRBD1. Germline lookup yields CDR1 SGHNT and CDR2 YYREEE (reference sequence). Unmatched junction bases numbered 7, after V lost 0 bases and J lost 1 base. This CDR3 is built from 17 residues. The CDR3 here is CASSLGGGGQGNYGYTF. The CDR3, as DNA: TGTGCCAGCAGCTTGGGGGGAGGGGGACAGGGTAACTATGGCTACACCTTC.

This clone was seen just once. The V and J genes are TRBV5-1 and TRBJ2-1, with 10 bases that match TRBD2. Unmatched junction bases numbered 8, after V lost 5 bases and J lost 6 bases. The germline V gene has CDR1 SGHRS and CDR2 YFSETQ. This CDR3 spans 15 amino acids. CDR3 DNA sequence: TGCGCCAGCAGGAGAGGACTAGCGGTTTTCAATGAGCAGTTCTTC. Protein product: CASRRGLAVFNEQFF.

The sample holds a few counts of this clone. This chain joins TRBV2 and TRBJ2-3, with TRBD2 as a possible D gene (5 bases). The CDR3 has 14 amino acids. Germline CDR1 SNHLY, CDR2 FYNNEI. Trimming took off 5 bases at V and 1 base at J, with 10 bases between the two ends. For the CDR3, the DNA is TGTGCCAGCAGTTCAAGCGGCGGCACAGATACGCAGTATTTT. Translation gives CASSSSGGTDTQYF.

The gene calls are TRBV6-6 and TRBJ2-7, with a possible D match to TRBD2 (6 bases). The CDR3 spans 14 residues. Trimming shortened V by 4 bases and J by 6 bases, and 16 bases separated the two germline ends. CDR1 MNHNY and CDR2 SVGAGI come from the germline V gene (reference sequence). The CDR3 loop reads CASSWASAFVEQYF. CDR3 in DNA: TGTGCCAGCAGTTGGGCTAGCGCTTTTGTCGAGCAGTACTTC.

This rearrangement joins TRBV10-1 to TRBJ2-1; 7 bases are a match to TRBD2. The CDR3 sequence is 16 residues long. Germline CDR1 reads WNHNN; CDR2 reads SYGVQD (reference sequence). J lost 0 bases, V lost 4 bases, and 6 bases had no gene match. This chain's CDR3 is CASSGMRGSSYNEQFF. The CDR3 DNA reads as TGCGCCAGCAGTGGGATGCGGGGGAGCTCCTACAATGAGCAGTTCTTC.

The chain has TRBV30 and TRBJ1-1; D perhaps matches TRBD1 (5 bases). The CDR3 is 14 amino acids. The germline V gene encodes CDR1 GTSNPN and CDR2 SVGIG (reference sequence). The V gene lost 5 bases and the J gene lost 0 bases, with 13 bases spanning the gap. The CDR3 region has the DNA TGTGCCTGGGCAGAAGGGACGGTGAACACTGAAGCTTTCTTT. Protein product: CAWAEGTVNTEAFF.

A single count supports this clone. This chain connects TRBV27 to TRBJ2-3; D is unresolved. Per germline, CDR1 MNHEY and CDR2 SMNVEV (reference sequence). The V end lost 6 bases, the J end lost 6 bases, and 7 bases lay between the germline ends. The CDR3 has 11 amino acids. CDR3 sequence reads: CASSHGDTQYF. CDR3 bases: TGTGCCAGCAGCCACGGGGATACGCAGTATTTT.